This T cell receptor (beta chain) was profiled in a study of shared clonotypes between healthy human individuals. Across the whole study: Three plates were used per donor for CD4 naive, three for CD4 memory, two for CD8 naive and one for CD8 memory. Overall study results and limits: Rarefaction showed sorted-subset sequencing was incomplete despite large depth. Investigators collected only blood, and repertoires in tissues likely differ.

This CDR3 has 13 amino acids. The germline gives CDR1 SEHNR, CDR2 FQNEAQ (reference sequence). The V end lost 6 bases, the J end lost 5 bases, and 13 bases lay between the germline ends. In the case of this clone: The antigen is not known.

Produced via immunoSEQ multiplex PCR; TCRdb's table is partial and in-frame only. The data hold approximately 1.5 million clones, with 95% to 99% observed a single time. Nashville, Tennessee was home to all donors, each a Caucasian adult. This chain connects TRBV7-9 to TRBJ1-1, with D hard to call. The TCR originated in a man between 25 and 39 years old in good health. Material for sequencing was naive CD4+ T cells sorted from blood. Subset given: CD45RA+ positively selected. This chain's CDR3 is CASSREGRTEAFF. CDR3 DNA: TGTGCCAGCAGTAGAGAAGGTAGGACTGAAGCTTTCTTT.